The 26 T cell receptor beta chains below come from one sample, sequenced in a study of STAT3 mutations in large granular lymphocyte leukemia. General observations from the study: Every T-LGLL patient had at least one immunodominant TCRbeta clonotype.

The antigens these receptors bind are not known. Assay used: immunoSEQ multiplex PCR; TCRdb lists only in-frame clones, some missing. In the table there are about 5,500 clones, 90% to 95% of which are singletons. The sample was peripheral blood mononuclear cells. These TCRs come from a man between 60 and 75 years old with T-cell large granular lymphocyte leukemia. Some clones in this sample may be carry-over from other donors' samples.

V gene TRBV30 combines with J gene TRBJ1-1, with D perhaps matching TRBD1 (5 bases). Trimming stripped 4 bases from V and 4 bases from J, with 13 bases between. The V gene's germline CDR1 is GTSNPN and CDR2 SVGIG (reference sequence). The CDR3 consists of 13 residues. The CDR3: CAWTDGGGTEAFF. CDR3 nucleotide sequence: TGTGCCTGGACGGACGGCGGGGGCACTGAAGCTTTCTTT. Supplemented by reference TRBV30 and TRBJ1-1, the full variable domain reads SQTIHQWPATLVQPVGSPLSLECTVEGTSNPNLYWYRQAAGRGLQLLFYSVGIGQISSEVPQNLSASRPQDRQFILSSKKLLLSDSGFYLCAWTDGGGTEAFFGQGTRLTVV.

V is TRBV30 and J is TRBJ2-5; 8 bases are a match to TRBD1. V dropped 3 bases and J dropped 2; count of bases not matched to a gene: 8. The CDR3 contains 15 residues. The germline V gene encodes CDR1 GTSNPN and CDR2 SVGIG (reference sequence). CDR3 protein: CAWSGGQGRQETQYF. The CDR3 nucleotides are TGTGCCTGGAGCGGAGGACAGGGAAGGCAAGAGACCCAGTACTTC.

The chain has TRBV10-3 and TRBJ1-2; D possibly corresponds to TRBD1 (5 bases). Germline loops: CDR1 ENHRY, CDR2 SYGVKD. Trimming stripped 2 bases from V and 4 bases from J, with 5 bases between. This CDR3 is built from 12 residues. The DNA for the CDR3 is TGTGCCATCAGTGAGGGGACCTATGGCTACACCTTC. The encoded protein is CAISEGTYGYTF.

The chain combines TRBV10-3 with TRBJ1-2, with 8 bases matching TRBD1. Germline V gene lookup returns CDR1 ENHRY and CDR2 SYGVKD. This CDR3 is built from 14 residues. The V and J ends lost 4 bases and 4 bases, in that order; junction bases with no gene match: 5. CDR3 DNA sequence: TGTGCCATCAGTGGGACAGGGAAGTCCTATGGCTACACCTTC. Its translation is CAISGTGKSYGYTF.

This chain connects TRBV6-6 to TRBJ1-1, with D tentatively TRBD1 (6 bases). Trimming took off 2 bases at V and 8 bases at J, with 12 bases between the two ends. The V gene's germline CDR1 is MNHNY and CDR2 SVGAGI (reference sequence). This CDR3 is built from 13 residues. Here the CDR3 reads CASSYAQGPEAFF. CDR3 sequence (DNA): TGTGCCAGCAGTTACGCACAGGGCCCAGAAGCTTTCTTT.

The chain uses TRBV10-2 and TRBJ1-5, with D possibly TRBD1 on 6 matching bases. The V end lost 8 bases, the J end lost 6 bases, and 17 bases lay between the germline ends. Per germline, CDR1 WSHSY and CDR2 SAAADI. This CDR3 is built from 14 residues. The CDR3 region is CASLEGGSRQPQHF. CDR3 DNA: TGCGCCAGCCTCGAAGGGGGGTCGCGTCAGCCCCAGCATTTT.

The J gene is TRBJ1-5, the V gene TRBV4-1, with no clear D. The ends were cut back, 1 base at V and 6 bases at J, with 7 bases in the middle. Looked up from germline, CDR1 is MGHRA and CDR2 is YSYEKL. CDR3 length: 13 residues. The CDR3 region is CASSQARTQPQHF. CDR3 coding DNA: TGCGCCAGCAGCCAAGCCCGTACTCAGCCCCAGCATTTT.

The rearrangement joins TRBV6-6 to TRBJ1-2, with D unclear. CDR1 and CDR2 (germline): MNHNY, SVGAGI (reference sequence). Trimming took off 5 bases at V and 1 base at J, with 8 bases between the two ends. The CDR3 extends over 13 amino acids. The chain's CDR3 is CASSSVDNYGYTF. The CDR3 DNA reads as TGTGCCAGCAGTAGTGTGGATAACTATGGCTACACCTTC.

The chain is built from TRBV4-2 and TRBJ2-2; no definite D call. Germline V gives CDR1 LGHNA, CDR2 YNFKEQ. V was clipped by 4 bases and J by 2 bases, with 11 bases between them. The length of the CDR3 is 15 residues. This CDR3 reads CASSPVGINTGELFF. DNA for the CDR3: TGTGCCAGCAGCCCCGTAGGGATTAACACCGGGGAGCTGTTTTTT.

V is TRBV2 and J is TRBJ2-1, with 8 bases lining up with TRBD2. The CDR3 is made up of 15 amino acids. V lost 6 bases to trimming and J lost 4 bases; unmatched junction nucleotides: 8. Germline V lookup: CDR1 SNHLY, CDR2 FYNNEI. DNA of the CDR3: TGTGCCAGCAGATTAGCGGGATATTCTTACAATGAGCAGTTCTTC. Translation: CASRLAGYSYNEQFF.

The rearrangement joins TRBV6-5 to TRBJ2-7, with unresolved D. Germline lookup yields CDR1 MNHEY and CDR2 SVGAGI. Trimming stripped 1 base from V and 6 bases from J, with 7 bases between. CDR3 length: 12 amino acids. The CDR3 sequence is CASSYLGSEQYF. The CDR3 nucleotides read TGTGCCAGCAGTTACTTGGGGTCCGAGCAGTACTTC.

V is TRBV6-6 and J is TRBJ1-1; weak D call: TRBD1 (5 bases). Germline V CDR1 and CDR2: MNHNY, SVGAGI (reference sequence). The ends were cut back, 6 bases at V and 1 base at J, with 12 bases in the middle. The CDR3 has 14 amino acids. The DNA for the CDR3 is TGTGCCAGCAGCCGTAGAGGACAGAACACTGAAGCTTTCTTT. This codes for CASSRRGQNTEAFF.

The table lists this clone with a count of one. The chain combines TRBV10-3 with TRBJ2-7, with TRBD2 matching 8 bases. Germline V gives CDR1 ENHRY, CDR2 SYGVKD. V lost 10 bases, J lost 3 bases, and 8 bases stayed unmatched. CDR3 length: 13 amino acids. CDR3 amino acids: CASHSGDNYEQYF. The DNA for the CDR3 is TGTGCCAGCCATAGCGGGGACAACTACGAGCAGTACTTC.

The CDR3 bases are TGTGCCAGCAGCTTGGGCAGGGGAAACTATGGCTACACCTTC. Amino acid sequence: CASSLGRGNYGYTF. V is TRBV5-6 and J is TRBJ1-2, with D possibly being TRBD1 (6 bases). The CDR3 is made up of 14 amino acids. Between the trimmed V and J ends, which lost 0 bases and 2 bases, there was a span of 8 bases. The V gene's germline CDR1 is SGHDT and CDR2 YYEEEE.

J is TRBJ2-5 and V is TRBV5-6, with D uncertain. Trimming removed 2 bases at V and 0 bases at J, with 5 bases between. This CDR3 is 13 amino acids long. The germline V gene has CDR1 SGHDT and CDR2 YYEEEE. The DNA of the CDR3 is TGTGCCAGCAGCTTCCAGGACCAAGAGACCCAGTACTTC. Amino acid sequence: CASSFQDQETQYF. Looking up the rest from reference TRBV5-6 and TRBJ2-5 gives the full variable domain: DAGVTQSPTHLIKTRGQQVTLRCSPKSGHDTVSWYQQALGQGPQFIFQYYEEEERQRGNFPDRFSGHQFPNYSSELNVNALLLGDSALYLCASSFQDQETQYFGPGTRLLVL.

The chain employs TRBV7-9 and TRBJ1-1; D gene uncertain. Germline V lookup: CDR1 SEHNR, CDR2 FQNEAQ (reference sequence). Trimming shortened V by 1 base and J by 2 bases, and 8 bases separated the two germline ends. The CDR3 is 14 residues long. CDR3 nucleotide sequence: TGTGCCAGCAGCTTAGTAGGCAGCAACACTGAAGCTTTCTTT. Translation gives CASSLVGSNTEAFF.

The V gene is TRBV7-9, the J gene TRBJ1-3; 9 bases line up with TRBD1. Germline values: CDR1 SEHNR, CDR2 FQNEAQ (reference sequence). The CDR3 spans 15 residues. V lost 5 bases to trimming and J lost 4 bases; unmatched junction nucleotides: 6. CDR3 in amino acids: CASSVGQGKGNTIYF. CDR3 nucleotide sequence: TGTGCCAGCAGCGTAGGACAGGGGAAGGGAAACACCATATATTTT.

The chain recombines TRBV29-1 with TRBJ1-1; D ambiguous. The V gene lost 5 bases and the J gene lost 0 bases, with 7 bases spanning the gap. Per the germline V gene, CDR1 is SQVTM and CDR2 is ANQGSEA. The CDR3 runs 12 residues. The CDR3 coding sequence is TGCAGCGTTCGGGAGTTGAACACTGAAGCTTTCTTT. This translates into CSVRELNTEAFF.

The rearrangement uses TRBV29-1 and TRBJ2-1; a possible D gene is TRBD1 (6 bases). CDR3 length: 11 amino acids. Germline V CDR1 and CDR2: SQVTM, ANQGSEA. V lost 8 bases and J lost 12, with 17 bases in between. The CDR3 bases are TGCAGCCCCCGAGACAGGACTCGGCAGTTCTTC. Its translation is CSPRDRTRQFF.

This chain connects TRBV30 to TRBJ1-1; D might be TRBD1 (6 bases). The CDR3 is made up of 12 amino acids. The V end was cut by 3 bases, the J end by 4 bases, with 9 bases between. The germline V gene has CDR1 GTSNPN and CDR2 SVGIG (reference sequence). CDR3 nucleotide sequence: TGTGCCTGGAGGGACAGTCGCACTGAAGCTTTCTTT. Residues: CAWRDSRTEAFF.

The chain joins TRBV27 to TRBJ2-3, with no clear D. CDR3 length: 10 amino acids. Germline assignment: CDR1 MNHEY and CDR2 SMNVEV (reference sequence). Trimming shortened V by 8 bases and J by 8 bases, and 8 bases separated the two germline ends. CDR3 residues: CASGRPTQYF. CDR3 DNA sequence: TGTGCCAGCGGAAGACCTACGCAGTATTTT.

The gene calls are TRBV19 and TRBJ2-7; D perhaps matches TRBD1 (6 bases). Germline CDR1 is LNHDA and CDR2 is SQIVND (reference sequence). The V and J ends lost 0 bases and 4 bases respectively, with 10 bases between them. This CDR3 has 14 amino acids. The CDR3 loop is CASSIEGHPYEQYF. For the CDR3, the DNA is TGTGCCAGTAGTATAGAGGGACACCCTTACGAGCAGTACTTC. The variable domain in full, with the rest retrieved from reference TRBV19 and TRBJ2-7, is DGGITQSPKYLFRKEGQNVTLSCEQNLNHDAMYWYRQDPGQGLRLIYYSQIVNDFQKGDIAEGYSVSREKKESFPLTVTSAQKNPTAFYLCASSIEGHPYEQYFGPGTRLTVT.

The V call is TRBV29-1, the J call TRBJ1-1; D is unclear. Trimming shortened V by 2 bases and J by 0 bases, and 16 bases separated the two germline ends. The germline CDR1 and CDR2 sequences are SQVTM and ANQGSEA. CDR3 length: 16 amino acids. CDR3 nucleotides: TGCAGCGTTGAAACGAGTACCCCCGGAGTGAACACTGAAGCTTTCTTT. This translates into CSVETSTPGVNTEAFF.

This sequence joins TRBV9 and TRBJ1-2; the D gene is possibly TRBD1 (6 bases). Germline V lookup: CDR1 SGDLS, CDR2 YYNGEE. V was pared by 4 bases and J by 1 base, with 14 bases between. The CDR3 totals 15 residues. CDR3 residues: CASSSPPDSNYGYTF. The CDR3 DNA is TGTGCCAGCAGCTCACCCCCGGACAGTAACTATGGCTACACCTTC. Complete variable domain (other parts from reference TRBV9 and TRBJ1-2): DSGVTQTPKHLITATGQRVTLRCSPRSGDLSVYWYQQSLDQGLQFLIQYYNGEERAKGNILERFSAQQFPDLHSELNLSSLELGDSALYFCASSSPPDSNYGYTFGSGTRLTVV.

The chain uses TRBV30 and TRBJ1-2; D call uncertain. In germline, CDR1 is GTSNPN, CDR2 SVGIG (reference sequence). Trimming left V 0 bases short and J 0 bases short, with 11 bases between. The CDR3 has 15 residues. This CDR3 is CAWSVFAAANYGYTF. DNA for the CDR3: TGTGCCTGGAGTGTTTTTGCAGCCGCTAACTATGGCTACACCTTC.

The chain uses TRBV6-1 and TRBJ2-7; D unresolved. This CDR3 contains 11 residues. Trimming cost V 6 bases and J 2 bases, with 5 bases left between them. Germline loops: CDR1 MNHNS, CDR2 SASEGT. The DNA of the CDR3 is TGTGCCAGCAGGGACCCCTACGAGCAGTACTTC. Residues: CASRDPYEQYF.